The clone carrying this TCR beta chain was seen a single time. The CDR3 spans 16 residues. V was clipped by 2 bases and J by 1 base; unmatched bases: 5. CDR1 is PRHDT and CDR2 is FYEKMQ in the germline V gene (reference sequence). The source of the sample is a study of cytomegalovirus exposure and HLA in healthy donors. This PCR relied on a set of 60 Vbeta primers and 13 Jbeta primers. Method: immunoSEQ multiplex PCR; TCRdb's copy keeps in-frame clones and lacks some. The sample shows about 84,000 clones, 63% of them seen only once. The chain uses TRBV13 and TRBJ2-4, with 7 bases fitting TRBD1. The sequencing sample was made of PBMCs. The sequence was collected from a woman between 35 and 50 years old in good health and CMV-seropositive. The CDR3 bases are TGTGCCAGCAGCTTAAGAGGGGGCGCCGCCAAAAACATTCAGTACTTC. It specifies CASSLRGGAAKNIQYF. Using reference TRBV13 and TRBJ2-4 for the parts outside the CDR3, the full variable domain is AAGVIQSPRHLIKEKRETATLKCYPIPRHDTVYWYQQGPGQDPQFLISFYEKMQSDKGSIPDRFSAQQFSDYHSELNMSSLELGDSALYFCASSLRGGAAKNIQYFGAGTRLSVL.